The clone carrying this TCR beta chain was counted ten times or more. The target antigen is unknown. The sample belongs to a study of immune heterogeneity within non-small cell lung tumors. Points from the study as a whole: The study found that local T-cell clonality correlated moderately but significantly with local tumor mutational burden (R about 0.33). Each patient largely had their own distinct set of high-frequency T-cell receptor beta clonotypes. Different tumor locations in one patient shared dominant CDR3 beta clonotypes yet harbored unique high-frequency clones.

Multiplex PCR amplified the TCR beta CDR3 region. Its first round ran for approximately 10 cycles with 32 V and 13 J primers. In TCRdb, the multiplex PCR reads were re-called with MiXCR into one record per CDR3 protein. The sample lists 9,000 to 13,000 distinct CDR3 sequences; approximately 25% were seen once. The template consisted of bulk tumor genomic DNA, with about 600 ng used per sample. Widely spaced biopsies, several per primary tumor, were obtained at surgery. Undergoing curative surgery were patients whose non-small cell lung cancer was untreated and newly diagnosed. The germline gives CDR1 SGHAT, CDR2 FQNNGV. The CDR3 is 13 amino acids. Deletions cut 6 bases from V and 5 bases from J, with 10 bases between.

Sequencing input: lung tumor tissue. The J gene is TRBJ2-2, the V gene TRBV11-2; D may be TRBD1 (6 bases). This receptor was identified in a woman in her forties or fifties with non-small cell lung cancer. This chain's CDR3 is CASRSQGTGELFF. The CDR3 nucleotides are TGTGCCAGCAGGTCACAGGGAACCGGGGAGCTGTTTTTT.